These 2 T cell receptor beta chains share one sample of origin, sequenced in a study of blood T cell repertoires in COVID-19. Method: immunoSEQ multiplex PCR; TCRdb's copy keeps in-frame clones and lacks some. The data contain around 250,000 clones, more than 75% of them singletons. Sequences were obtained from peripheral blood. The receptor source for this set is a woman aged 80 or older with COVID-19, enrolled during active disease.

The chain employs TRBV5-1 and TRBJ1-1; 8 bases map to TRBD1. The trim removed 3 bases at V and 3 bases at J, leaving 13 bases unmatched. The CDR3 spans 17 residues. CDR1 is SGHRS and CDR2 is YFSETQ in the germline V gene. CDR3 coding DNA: TGCGCCAGCAGCTCGGGTCCAGGGGGCGGAATGCACACTGAAGCTTTCTTT. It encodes CASSSGPGGGMHTEAFF.

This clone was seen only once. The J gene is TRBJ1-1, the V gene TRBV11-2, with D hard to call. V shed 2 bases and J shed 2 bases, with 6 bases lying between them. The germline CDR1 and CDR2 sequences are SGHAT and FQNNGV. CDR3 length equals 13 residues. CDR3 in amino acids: CASSLFSNTEAFF. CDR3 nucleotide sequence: TGTGCCAGCAGCTTATTTTCTAACACTGAAGCTTTCTTT.